The 17 T cell receptor beta chains below come from one sample, sequenced in a study of blood T cell repertoires in COVID-19. TCRdb's table, derived via immunoSEQ multiplex PCR, lists solely in-frame clones and lacks some. Of approximately 480,000 clones listed, 75% to 90% were seen once; the top ten hold roughly 0.9%. The material sequenced was peripheral blood. Receptors originate from a man aged 18 to 35 with COVID-19, enrolled during active disease.

The J gene is TRBJ2-5, the V gene TRBV4-1, with 10 bases matching TRBD1. The CDR3 length is 16 residues. The ends lost 3 bases at V and 5 bases at J; junction bases unmatched: 9. CDR1 MGHRA and CDR2 YSYEKL come from the germline V gene. The CDR3: CASSQYGTGVLETQYF. CDR3 nucleotides: TGCGCCAGCAGCCAGTACGGGACAGGGGTGTTGGAGACCCAGTACTTC.

This chain joins TRBV6-1 and TRBJ2-1; D unclear. V was pared by 1 base and J by 2 bases, with 9 bases between. Looked up from germline, CDR1 is MNHNS and CDR2 is SASEGT. The CDR3 loop spans 15 amino acids. CDR3 residues: CASSEGSRAYNEQFF. CDR3 bases: TGTGCCAGCAGTGAAGGTAGCCGGGCCTACAATGAGCAGTTCTTC.

The sample holds one count of this clone. V and J are TRBV7-9 and TRBJ2-5; D uncertain. The CDR3 is made up of 12 amino acids. V was pared by 5 bases and J by 2 bases, with 6 bases between. The germline V gene has CDR1 SEHNR and CDR2 FQNEAQ (reference sequence). The CDR3 DNA is TGTGCCAGCAGCCCCTTGCAAGAGACCCAGTACTTC. Its translation is CASSPLQETQYF.

The chain uses TRBV7-2 and TRBJ2-7; 8 bases line up with TRBD1. The CDR3 is 16 amino acids. V lost 0 bases and J lost 2; bases outside the gene matches: 6. The germline V gene encodes CDR1 SGHTA and CDR2 FQGNSA. CDR3 DNA sequence: TGTGCCAGCAGCTTAGCGTTGGGACAGGTCCCCTACGAGCAGTACTTC. It translates to CASSLALGQVPYEQYF.

The J gene is TRBJ2-3, the V gene TRBV13; 11 bases match TRBD2. This CDR3 contains 14 residues. From germline, CDR1 is PRHDT and CDR2 FYEKMQ (reference sequence). V was pared by 4 bases and J by 4 bases, with 1 base of the junction left unmatched. The CDR3 protein is CASSSLAGADTQYF. CDR3 in DNA: TGTGCCAGCAGCTCACTAGCGGGAGCAGATACGCAGTATTTT. The full variable domain, with the rest looked up from reference TRBV13 and TRBJ2-3, is AAGVIQSPRHLIKEKRETATLKCYPIPRHDTVYWYQQGPGQDPQFLISFYEKMQSDKGSIPDRFSAQQFSDYHSELNMSSLELGDSALYFCASSSLAGADTQYFGPGTRLTVL.

The chain employs TRBV10-3 and TRBJ2-1; 7 nucleotides agree with TRBD2. CDR1 is ENHRY, CDR2 SYGVKD, per germline. The CDR3 is 13 amino acids. Losses at the gene ends were 3 bases for V and 8 bases for J; bases not matched to a gene: 4. CDR3 region: CAISENLADEQFF. In nucleotides, the CDR3 is TGTGCCATCAGTGAAAATCTAGCGGATGAGCAGTTCTTC.

For this clone: The sample carries other DNA sequences with the same CDR3. The V gene is TRBV6-5, the J gene TRBJ1-2; TRBD1 matches at 10 bases. The V and J ends lost 6 bases and 2 bases, in that order; junction bases with no gene match: 6. Germline-derived CDR1 and CDR2 are MNHEY and SVGAGI. The CDR3 extends over 15 amino acids. The DNA for the CDR3 is TGTGCCAGCAGAGATCGGACAGGGGGAAACTATGGCTACACCTTC. Translation gives CASRDRTGGNYGYTF.

The chain joins TRBV5-8 to TRBJ1-4; D uncertain. This CDR3 spans 15 amino acids. V dropped 5 bases and J dropped 6 bases, with 17 bases sitting between them. Germline V gene sequence: CDR1 SGHTS, CDR2 YDEGEE. CDR3 loop: CASSPRGMVDEKLFF. Written as DNA, the CDR3 is TGTGCCAGCAGTCCTCGAGGGATGGTGGATGAAAAACTGTTTTTT.

CDR3 sequence reads: CASQRDSGANVLTF. CDR3 sequence (DNA): TGTGCCAGCCAGCGGGACTCTGGGGCCAACGTCCTGACTTTC. The V call is TRBV2, the J call TRBJ2-6; 7 positions match TRBD2. Trimming removed 8 bases from V and 0 bases from J; junction bases left unmatched: 1. Germline assignment: CDR1 SNHLY and CDR2 FYNNEI. The CDR3 covers 14 residues.

The chain recombines TRBV4-1 with TRBJ2-1; D is possibly TRBD2 (6 bases). CDR3 length: 18 residues. Germline loops: CDR1 MGHRA, CDR2 YSYEKL. V was cut by 3 bases and J by 3 bases, with 21 bases left in between. The DNA for the CDR3 is TGCGCCAGCAGCCATCACTCATCGGGCCTAGCGTTCTACAATGAGCAGTTCTTC. Amino acid sequence: CASSHHSSGLAFYNEQFF.

The chain couples TRBV27 to TRBJ2-5, with TRBD1 matching over 9 bases. Germline V gene data show CDR1 as MNHEY and CDR2 as SMNVEV (reference sequence). The CDR3 has 15 residues. The V segment lost 6 bases and the J segment 5 bases; nucleotides outside the gene matches: 10. The CDR3 loop is CASSPGTGRRETQYF. The CDR3 bases are TGTGCCAGCAGCCCCGGGACAGGGAGGAGGGAGACCCAGTACTTC.

This clone was seen only once. This rearrangement joins TRBV2 to TRBJ2-7; 9 positions match TRBD1. Germline-derived CDR1 and CDR2 are SNHLY and FYNNEI. Unmatched junction bases numbered 5, after V lost 6 bases and J lost 5 bases. The CDR3 contains 13 residues. The CDR3 loop is CASRGQGLHEQYF. CDR3 sequence (DNA): TGTGCCAGCAGAGGACAGGGGCTCCACGAGCAGTACTTC.

The V and J genes are TRBV7-8 and TRBJ2-5, with 10 nucleotides matching TRBD2. This CDR3 has 18 amino acids. Germline CDR1 SGHVS, CDR2 FQNEAQ. V gave up 2 bases and J gave up 2 bases; unmatched junction bases: 11. This CDR3 is CASSLKVLAGVRQETQYF. CDR3 in DNA: TGTGCCAGCAGCTTAAAGGTGCTAGCGGGAGTGAGACAAGAGACCCAGTACTTC.

The V gene is TRBV10-1, the J gene TRBJ2-1, with 11 positions matching TRBD2. Unmatched junction bases numbered 7, after V lost 1 base and J lost 5 bases. CDR3 length equals 17 residues. Per germline, CDR1 WNHNN and CDR2 SYGVQD (reference sequence). Here the CDR3 DNA reads TGCGCCAGCAGTGAGTTCAGACTAGCGGGGAGCCACAATGAGCAGTTCTTC. This gives the protein CASSEFRLAGSHNEQFF.

The chain couples TRBV19 to TRBJ1-5; perhaps TRBD1 as D (6 bases). Trimming took off 0 bases at V and 4 bases at J, with 19 bases between the two ends. This CDR3 is 18 amino acids long. The germline CDR1 and CDR2 sequences are LNHDA and SQIVND (reference sequence). The CDR3 loop is CASSIESGASWGNQPQHF. The DNA of the CDR3 is TGTGCCAGTAGTATAGAATCAGGGGCGTCCTGGGGAAATCAGCCCCAGCATTTT.

J is TRBJ2-1 and V is TRBV7-2, with D possibly matching TRBD1 (7 bases). The CDR3 consists of 13 residues. CDR1 is SGHTA and CDR2 is FQGNSA in the germline V gene. Trimming took off 5 bases at V and 7 bases at J, with 12 bases between the two ends. CDR3 residues: CASSPPGGNEQFF. CDR3 DNA sequence: TGTGCCAGCAGCCCTCCAGGGGGGAATGAGCAGTTCTTC.

The rearrangement links TRBV6-2 or TRBV6-3 to TRBJ2-7, with TRBD2 identical over 11 bases. The length of the CDR3 is 15 residues. J lost 2 bases, V lost 5 bases, and 5 bases had no gene match. Germline assignment: CDR1 MNHEY and CDR2 SVGEGT. The CDR3 here is CASSDGTSGTYEQYF. For the CDR3, the DNA is TGTGCCAGCAGTGACGGGACTAGCGGAACCTACGAGCAGTACTTC.